The 13 T cell receptor beta chains below all came from one sample that was sequenced in a study of CXCR3-negative and CXCR3-positive naive CD8 T cells. Through 5' RACE with UMI labels, the TRB cDNA libraries were prepared. TCRdb reanalyzed the 5' RACE reads and collapses them to one entry per CDR3 protein, without DNA. This table holds 130,000 or so distinct CDR3 sequences. Sequences were obtained from naive CXCR3- CD8+ T cells from blood. Subset of the sample: CD45RO-CCR7+CD27+CD95- naive CD8+ T cells lacking CXCR3 (TNR3-). The receptors shown here come from a human donor in good health. Some clones in this sample may be carry-over from other donors' samples.

The chain is built from TRBV2 and TRBJ1-1; TCRdb picks TRBD1, but there is no DNA to check that call. CDR1 is SNHLY and CDR2 is FYNNEI in the germline V gene. The CDR3 totals 14 residues. This CDR3 is CASSIGQGGTEAFF.

J is TRBJ2-7 and V is TRBV29-1. This CDR3 contains 12 residues. Germline values: CDR1 SQVTM, CDR2 ANQGSEA. The CDR3 spells CSVVGTSYEQYF.

The J gene is TRBJ2-3, the V gene TRBV5-1; TCRdb designates TRBD1, a call that cannot be tested without DNA. CDR3 length: 16 amino acids. Per the germline V gene, CDR1 is SGHRS and CDR2 is YFSETQ. The CDR3 loop is CASSLGTVGVTDTQYF.

The chain recombines TRBV7-9 with TRBJ2-3; TCRdb's D gene call, TRBD2, goes unchecked for lack of DNA. The CDR3 length is 18 residues. Germline V gene data show CDR1 as SEHNR and CDR2 as FQNEAQ (reference sequence). CDR3: CASRRSGLAGGKEDTQYF.

V gene TRBV28 combines with J gene TRBJ1-6; with no DNA, the TCRdb D assignment of TRBD1 cannot be verified. Germline assignment: CDR1 MDHEN and CDR2 SYDVKM. This CDR3 is 15 amino acids long. CDR3 in amino acids: CASRFGTPRGSPLHF.

The chain carries TRBV11-2 and TRBJ2-2; the TCRdb D gene call, TRBD1, has no DNA to confirm it. The V gene's germline CDR1 is SGHAT and CDR2 FQNNGV. This CDR3 spans 16 amino acids. The CDR3 reads CASSTETGTMSGELFF.

The V gene is TRBV11-2, the J gene TRBJ2-3; with no DNA, the TCRdb D assignment of TRBD1 cannot be verified. The CDR3 sequence is 15 residues long. In germline, CDR1 is SGHAT, CDR2 FQNNGV. CDR3 loop: CASSLGAGGADTQYF. The full variable domain, with the rest looked up from reference TRBV11-2 and TRBJ2-3, is EAGVAQSPRYKIIEKRQSVAFWCNPISGHATLYWYQQILGQGPKLLIQFQNNGVVDDSQLPKDRFSAERLKGVDSTLKIQPAKLEDSAVYLCASSLGAGGADTQYFGPGTRLTVL.

This chain links TRBV29-1 with TRBJ2-7; TCRdb names TRBD2, which stays unverified in the absence of DNA. Germline-derived CDR1 and CDR2 are SQVTM and ANQGSEA. CDR3 length: 14 residues. This chain's CDR3 is CSVETSGSSYEQYF.

The gene calls are TRBV7-8 and TRBJ1-5; TCRdb designates TRBD1, a call that cannot be tested without DNA. CDR3 size: 15 residues. Looked up from germline, CDR1 is SGHVS and CDR2 is FQNEAQ. The CDR3 loop is CASSLASQGGQPQHF.

V gene TRBV11-2 combines with J gene TRBJ2-3; no DNA is available, so the TRBD2 call from TCRdb remains unchecked. Germline V CDR1 and CDR2: SGHAT, FQNNGV. There are 20 residues in the CDR3. The chain's CDR3 is CASSFIPGTSGEVYTDTQYF.

The chain carries TRBV27 and TRBJ1-5; TCRdb proposes TRBD1, but this gene call is untestable without DNA. The CDR3 spans 17 residues. In germline, CDR1 is MNHEY, CDR2 SMNVEV (reference sequence). CDR3 protein: CASSSTGQGWGNQPQHF.

The chain carries TRBV29-1 and TRBJ1-4; TCRdb's D gene call, TRBD1, goes unchecked for lack of DNA. CDR3 length equals 11 residues. Germline V CDR1 and CDR2: SQVTM, ANQGSEA. The CDR3 sequence: CSVPGSEKLFF.

V usage is TRBV11-2 and J usage is TRBJ2-5; TCRdb's assignment of TRBD2 cannot be checked, as there is no DNA. The germline V gene has CDR1 SGHAT and CDR2 FQNNGV. The CDR3 is made up of 16 amino acids. The CDR3 reads CASSFTSGGYQETQYF. Full variable domain (outside the CDR3, taken from reference TRBV11-2 and TRBJ2-5): EAGVAQSPRYKIIEKRQSVAFWCNPISGHATLYWYQQILGQGPKLLIQFQNNGVVDDSQLPKDRFSAERLKGVDSTLKIQPAKLEDSAVYLCASSFTSGGYQETQYFGPGTRLLVL.